The 16 T cell receptor beta chains below come from one sample, sequenced in a study of blood T cells in healthy people across ages. It was with a sample-barcoded 5' primer and a J-beta primer mix that a second PCR of about 6 to 12 cycles was run. Using its own MiXCR run on the 5' RACE reads, TCRdb lists one record per CDR3 protein. This sample has hundreds of thousands of distinct CDR3 sequences; about 50% occur once, and the top ten carry approximately 13%. The specimen was blood. These receptors were obtained from a woman of 80 years or more in good health.

This clonotype was recorded many times. The chain has TRBV5-1 and TRBJ2-7, with 9 bases matching TRBD1. The trim removed 4 bases at V and 5 bases at J, leaving 7 bases unmatched. Germline values: CDR1 SGHRS, CDR2 YFSETQ. CDR3 length equals 14 residues. DNA for the CDR3: TGCGCCAGCAGCGAGGGACAGGGTATCGACGAGCAGTACTTC. It is translated as CASSEGQGIDEQYF.

The chain couples TRBV4-1 to TRBJ2-1; possible D gene TRBD1, 5 bases. The J call could be wrong; TRBJ2-7 is a better fit for the DNA end. The CDR3 runs 15 residues. Per the germline V gene, CDR1 is MGHRA and CDR2 is YSYEKL. The CDR3 DNA is TGCGCCAGCAGCCTTGGGAAGACAGACTTCTACGAGCAGTACTTC. Encoded protein: CASSLGKTDFYEQYF.

The chain couples TRBV5-6 to TRBJ2-7; D unclear. The CDR3 is made up of 14 amino acids. CDR1 is SGHDT and CDR2 is YYEEEE in the germline V gene. The V end was cut by 4 bases, the J end by 0 bases, with 11 bases between. CDR3 bases: TGTGCCAGCAGCCCTGTGAGTGGCTCCTACGAGCAGTACTTC. Amino acids: CASSPVSGSYEQYF.

The V call is TRBV7-2, the J call TRBJ1-1, with D maybe TRBD1 (5 bases). The V gene lost 2 bases and the J gene lost 6 bases, with 10 bases spanning the gap. The CDR3 has 13 residues. The germline gives CDR1 SGHTA, CDR2 FQGNSA. The CDR3 bases are TGTGCCAGCAGCTTATATCGGGGGTCTGAAGCTTTCTTT. Protein: CASSLYRGSEAFF.

The sample holds many counts of this clonotype. This chain joins TRBV29-1 and TRBJ2-2; perhaps TRBD2 as D (5 bases). With 2 bases removed from V and 4 bases from J, the gap between germline ends came to 11 bases. Germline-derived CDR1 and CDR2 are SQVTM and ANQGSEA. The CDR3 loop spans 14 amino acids. This CDR3 reads CSVEREVGTGELFF. CDR3 DNA: TGCAGCGTTGAACGGGAAGTTGGCACCGGGGAGCTGTTTTTT.

This clonotype has at least ten counts. The chain combines TRBV7-2 with TRBJ2-7, with D hard to call. This CDR3 is built from 13 residues. Per germline, CDR1 SGHTA and CDR2 FQGNSA. V lost 4 bases and J lost 0, with 7 bases in between. Written as DNA, the CDR3 is TGTGCCAGCAGCTCCGACCCCTCCTACGAGCAGTACTTC. Translated, it gives CASSSDPSYEQYF.

The V and J genes are TRBV10-3 and TRBJ2-1, with unresolved D. Trimming took 4 bases from V and 0 from J, leaving 13 bases between them. The CDR3 extends over 16 amino acids. Germline CDR1 is ENHRY and CDR2 is SYGVKD. CDR3 in amino acids: CAISVDPSFSYNEQFF. The CDR3 bases are TGTGCCATCAGTGTGGACCCTAGTTTCTCCTACAATGAGCAGTTCTTC.

Details on this clonotype: A read error may account for a junction end that differs from germline. The chain couples TRBV7-9 to TRBJ2-5; tentative D call: TRBD2 (6 bases). The CDR3 is 17 amino acids. Germline CDR1 and CDR2: SEHNR and FQNEAQ (reference sequence). CDR3 DNA: TGTGCCAGCAGCTTGCGAACCCCCGCGACTAGGCAAGAGATCCAGTACTTC. Protein product: CASSLRTPATRQEIQYF.

This clonotype appeared many times. This chain uses TRBV2 with TRBJ2-7; tentative D call: TRBD1 (6 bases). The V and J ends lost 3 bases and 3 bases respectively, with 9 bases between them. From germline, CDR1 is SNHLY and CDR2 FYNNEI. The CDR3 has 13 amino acids. CDR3 in amino acids: CASSDTGIYEQYF. For the CDR3, the DNA is TGTGCCAGCAGTGATACAGGGATCTACGAGCAGTACTTC.

The chain joins TRBV27 to TRBJ2-7, with a possible D match to TRBD2 (5 bases). Trimming cost V 5 bases and J 3 bases, with 11 bases left between them. In germline, CDR1 is MNHEY, CDR2 SMNVEV (reference sequence). The CDR3 is 13 amino acids. For the CDR3, the DNA is TGTGCCAGCAGTGGGAGCGCGCTCTACGAGCAGTACTTC. It yields the protein CASSGSALYEQYF.

Ten or more counts support this clonotype. A much larger clone sits a single nucleotide away, making a read error possible. The gene calls are TRBV6-5 and TRBJ1-2; weak D call: TRBD1 (5 bases). The V gene's germline CDR1 is MNHEY and CDR2 SVGAGI. The CDR3 runs 14 residues. CDR3 bases: TGTGCCAGCAGTGACTCGGGGGGATACTATGGCTACACCTTC. Translation gives CASSDSGGYYGYTF.

This clonotype was recorded a few times. The V gene is TRBV27, the J gene TRBJ2-1; D might be TRBD2 (5 bases). The DNA end favors TRBJ2-7, so the J call may be wrong. The germline gives CDR1 MNHEY, CDR2 SMNVEV (reference sequence). The CDR3 is made up of 15 amino acids. CDR3 DNA: TGTGCCAGCAGTCTCCTTCCTAGCTCCTACAATGAGCAGTACTTC. It codes for CASSLLPSSYNEQYF.

This chain uses TRBV2 with TRBJ1-1; TRBD1 is a possible D gene (6 bases). V lost 7 bases to trimming and J lost 1 base, with 13 bases between them. This CDR3 is 14 amino acids long. The germline gives CDR1 SNHLY, CDR2 FYNNEI. For the CDR3, the DNA is TGTGCCAGCACCACCAGGGGCCCGAACACTGAAGCTTTCTTT. Residues: CASTTRGPNTEAFF.

There are many counts of this clonotype. The rearrangement uses TRBV7-8 and TRBJ2-3; 10 nucleotides agree with TRBD2. The CDR3 extends over 15 amino acids. Germline V CDR1 and CDR2: SGHVS, FQNEAQ. V shed 7 bases and J 4 bases; nucleotides not matched to a gene: 8. In nucleotides, the CDR3 is TGTGCCAGCACCCGACTAGCGGGTCAAGCAGATACGCAGTATTTT. Translated: CASTRLAGQADTQYF.

A word on this clonotype: The germline gene is not matched at one end of the junction; a read error may be the cause. The chain links TRBV5-1 to TRBJ2-7, with D perhaps matching TRBD1 (7 bases). CDR3 length: 13 amino acids. The germline gives CDR1 SGHRS, CDR2 YFSETQ. The CDR3 bases are TGTGCCAGCAGCTTAACAGGGGCGGGGGAGCAGTACTTC. Amino acids: CASSLTGAGEQYF.

This clonotype came up a few times. This chain uses TRBV18 with TRBJ2-7, with D maybe TRBD1 (6 bases). The ends were cut back, 1 base at V and 4 bases at J, with 14 bases in the middle. Per the germline V gene, CDR1 is KGHSH and CDR2 is LQKENI. The CDR3 spans 15 residues. CDR3 sequence (DNA): TGTGCCAGCTCACCACAGGCCGGGACAACTTACGAGCAGTACTTC. Encoded protein: CASSPQAGTTYEQYF.